This T cell receptor beta chain was observed in a study of T cell responses to AZD1222 COVID-19 vaccine. Study findings and constraints: Once two AZD1222 doses were given, Spike-specific TCR breadth and depth went up.

A word on this clone: The antigen is undetermined.

Clones were read by immunoSEQ multiplex PCR, and TCRdb kept only the in-frame ones, dropping some. The sample has around 150,000 clones, around 92% seen once. Germline CDR1 is SGHRS and CDR2 is YFSETQ. The CDR3 has 13 residues. The V end lost 4 bases, the J end lost 9 bases, and 14 bases lay between the germline ends. Sample: peripheral blood, taken on day 0 of MenACWY control vaccination. The clonotype originates from an adult in good health. This rearrangement joins TRBV5-1 to TRBJ2-1, with a tentative D call TRBD1 (5 bases). CDR3: CASSPLPQVEQFF. The CDR3 DNA sequence: TGCGCCAGCAGCCCGCTGCCACAGGTTGAGCAGTTCTTC.